A single TCR beta chain is shown here with its context. The target antigen is unknown. Time point defined: persistent/refractory GD, antithyroid drugs over 5 years with positive TRAb. The TCR library was made from RNA that had been extracted from PBMCs in TRIzol. Graves' disease diagnoses followed American Thyroid Association guidelines. The source of the patients was an endocrinology department in Xi'an, China. This entry is derived from a study of regulatory T cells in long-lasting Graves disease. The CDR3 consists of 15 residues. CDR1 is DFQATT and CDR2 is SNEGSKA in the germline V gene (reference sequence). V lost 1 base and J 1 base, leaving 11 bases between the germline ends. Notes on the study in general: The study found TRBV28, TRBJ1-2 and TRBJ2-5 favored in persistent disease. Patients whose Graves' disease persisted exhibited lower TCR diversity than those newly diagnosed.

According to the study, TCR beta libraries were built with iRepertoire HTBI primers and CDR3-region Arm-PCR. One entry per CDR3 protein, called by TCRdb with MiXCR from the multiplex PCR reads. The sample shows roughly 450,000 distinct CDR3 sequences, roughly 22% of them seen only once. The chain is built from TRBV20-1 and TRBJ1-5; D is undetermined. The receptor's source is a female donor with Graves disease. The material was peripheral blood mononuclear cells (PBMCs), obtained when the disease was refractory, from a patient treated with antithyroid drugs. The CDR3 nucleotides read TGCAGTGCTAGAGCTGGGGAACTCAGCAATCAGCCCCAGCATTTT. Its protein is CSARAGELSNQPQHF.